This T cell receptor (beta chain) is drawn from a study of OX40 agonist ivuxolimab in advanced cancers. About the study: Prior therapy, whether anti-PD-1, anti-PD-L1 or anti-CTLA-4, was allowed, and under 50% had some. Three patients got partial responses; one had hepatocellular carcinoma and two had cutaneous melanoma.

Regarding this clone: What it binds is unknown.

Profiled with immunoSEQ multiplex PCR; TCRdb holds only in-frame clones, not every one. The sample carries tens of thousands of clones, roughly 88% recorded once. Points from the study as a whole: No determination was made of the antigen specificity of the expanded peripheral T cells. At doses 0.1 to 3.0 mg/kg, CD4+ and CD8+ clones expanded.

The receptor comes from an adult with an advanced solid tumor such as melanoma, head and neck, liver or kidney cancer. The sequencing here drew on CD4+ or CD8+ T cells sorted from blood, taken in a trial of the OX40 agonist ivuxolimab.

As DNA, the CDR3 is TGCGCCAGCAGCTTGGTCCCTGGGGAGACCCAGTACTTC. It translates to CASSLVPGETQYF. The rearrangement joins TRBV5-1 to TRBJ2-5, with unresolved D. The CDR3 runs 13 residues. Trimming removed 0 bases at V and 5 bases at J, with 8 bases between. CDR1 SGHRS and CDR2 YFSETQ come from the germline V gene.